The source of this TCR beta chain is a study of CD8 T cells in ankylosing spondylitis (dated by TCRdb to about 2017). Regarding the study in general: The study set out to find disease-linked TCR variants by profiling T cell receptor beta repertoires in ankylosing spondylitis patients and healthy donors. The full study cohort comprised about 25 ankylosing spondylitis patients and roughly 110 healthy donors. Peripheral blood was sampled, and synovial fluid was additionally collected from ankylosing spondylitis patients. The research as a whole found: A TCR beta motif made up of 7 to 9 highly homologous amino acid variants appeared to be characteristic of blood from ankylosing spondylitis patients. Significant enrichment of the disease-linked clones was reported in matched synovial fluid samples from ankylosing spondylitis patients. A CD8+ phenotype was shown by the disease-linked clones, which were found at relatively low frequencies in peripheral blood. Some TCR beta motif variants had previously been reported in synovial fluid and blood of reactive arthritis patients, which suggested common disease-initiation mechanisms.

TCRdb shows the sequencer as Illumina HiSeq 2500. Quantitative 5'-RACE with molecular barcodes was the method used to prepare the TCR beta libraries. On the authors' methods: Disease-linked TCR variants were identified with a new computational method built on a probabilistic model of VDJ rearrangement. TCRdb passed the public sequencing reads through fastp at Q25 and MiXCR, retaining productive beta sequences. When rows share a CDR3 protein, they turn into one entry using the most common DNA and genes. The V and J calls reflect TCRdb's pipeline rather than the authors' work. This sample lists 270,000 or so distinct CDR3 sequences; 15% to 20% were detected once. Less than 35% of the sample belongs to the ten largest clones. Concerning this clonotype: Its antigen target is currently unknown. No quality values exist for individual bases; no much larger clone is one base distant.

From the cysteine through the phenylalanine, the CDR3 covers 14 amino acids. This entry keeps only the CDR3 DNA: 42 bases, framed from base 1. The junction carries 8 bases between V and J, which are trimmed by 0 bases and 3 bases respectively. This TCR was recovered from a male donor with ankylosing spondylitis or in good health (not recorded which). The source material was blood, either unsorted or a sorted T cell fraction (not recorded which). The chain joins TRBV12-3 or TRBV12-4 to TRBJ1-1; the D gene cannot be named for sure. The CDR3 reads CASSLAVGYTEAFF. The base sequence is TGTGCCAGCAGTTTAGCGGTCGGTTACACTGAAGCTTTCTTT.